Sequencing of this T cell receptor (beta chain) was carried out in a study of cytomegalovirus exposure and HLA in healthy donors. Whole-study results and caveats: The study labeled 150 or so TCR beta chains cytomegalovirus-associated.

V was clipped by 6 bases and J by 8 bases; unmatched bases: 8. The germline V gene encodes CDR1 SQVTM and CDR2 ANQGSEA. The CDR3 extends over 14 amino acids. Produced via immunoSEQ multiplex PCR; TCRdb's table is partial and in-frame only. The table includes 150,000 to 250,000 clones, around 83% detected once. With regard to this clone: Its antigen is as yet unknown.

The material sequenced was PBMCs. The origin of this receptor is a woman aged 25 to 45 in good health and CMV-seropositive. The J gene is TRBJ1-4, the V gene TRBV29-1; TRBD1 matches at 11 bases. DNA for the CDR3: TGCAGCGTCGCCGGGACAGGGGGGGAGGAAAAACTGTTTTTT. Amino acids: CSVAGTGGEEKLFF. The full variable domain, its missing parts supplied by reference TRBV29-1 and TRBJ1-4, is SAVISQKPSRDICQRGTSLTIQCQVDSQVTMMFWYRQQPGQSLTLIATANQGSEATYESGFVIDKFPISRPNLTFSTLTVSNMSPEDSSIYLCSVAGTGGEEKLFFGSGTQLSVL.